This T cell receptor beta chain was sequenced for a study of CD8+ T cells in alopecia areata. The study's findings and limits: Normal scalp showed lower clonality than lesional scalp, especially alopecia totalis/universalis.

As concerns this clone: Its antigen remains unknown.

Extracted from the samples, RNA was reverse transcribed into cDNA to serve as the sequencing template. TCRdb keeps only in-frame clones here, not all; method: immunoSEQ multiplex PCR. The sample includes about 180,000 clones, roughly 65% of them seen just once. Samples from alopecia areata patients were lesional scalp punch biopsies and peripheral blood. Germline V gives CDR1 GTSNPN, CDR2 SVGIG (reference sequence). V was clipped by 2 bases and J by 7 bases; unmatched bases: 13. The CDR3 extends over 15 amino acids. The input for sequencing was CD4+ T cells sorted from blood, taken at week 0. The chain couples TRBV30 to TRBJ2-7; 8 bases are shared with TRBD2. This clonotype was sampled from a human donor with alopecia areata. DNA for the CDR3: TGTGCCTGGAGTCCCCTCGGCGGTAGCGGGACAGAGCAGTACTTC. Translated, it gives CAWSPLGGSGTEQYF.